This T cell receptor beta chain stems from a study of T cells in Graves' hyperthyroidism and ophthalmopathy. What was amplified from RNA transcripts were TCR beta CDR3 regions. HTBI primers were employed in a first-round RT-PCR of the TCR CDR3. TCRdb ran MiXCR on the multiplex PCR reads and lists one entry per CDR3 protein. The sample includes about 740,000 distinct CDR3 sequences, around 13% seen only once; the top ten take about 9.4%. What was sequenced was blood. The clonotype comes from a woman under 30 with Graves' hyperthyroidism.

CDR3 loop: CASSPGAVYNEQFF. In DNA, the CDR3 is TGTGCCAGCTCACCAGGGGCGGTCTACAATGAGCAGTTCTTC. This chain uses TRBV18 with TRBJ2-1, with D tentatively TRBD1 (5 bases). V lost 2 bases and J lost 3, with 8 bases in between. Germline V gives CDR1 KGHSH, CDR2 LQKENI. CDR3 length equals 14 residues.